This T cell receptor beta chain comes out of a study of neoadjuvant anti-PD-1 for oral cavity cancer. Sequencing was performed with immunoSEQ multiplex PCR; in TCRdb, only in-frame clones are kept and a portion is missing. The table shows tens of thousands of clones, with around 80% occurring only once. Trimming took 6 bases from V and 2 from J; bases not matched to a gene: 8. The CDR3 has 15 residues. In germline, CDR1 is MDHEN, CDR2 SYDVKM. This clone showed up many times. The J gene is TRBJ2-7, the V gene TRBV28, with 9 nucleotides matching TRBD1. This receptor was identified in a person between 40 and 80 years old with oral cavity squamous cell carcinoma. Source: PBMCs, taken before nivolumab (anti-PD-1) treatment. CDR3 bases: TGTGCCAGCAGGCCCTCCGGGACAGGGACCTACGAGCAGTACTTC. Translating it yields CASRPSGTGTYEQYF.